These 3 T cell receptor beta chains came from one sample sequenced in a study of CD8 T cells in Susac syndrome. Reverse transcription of about 0.5 to 1 ug RNA was carried out with random hexamers. Using its own MiXCR run on the immunoSEQ multiplex PCR reads, TCRdb lists one record per CDR3 protein. Of fewer than 150,000 distinct CDR3 sequences in the sample, around 95% were seen once. Sequenced sample: CD8+ T cells from PBMCs. The receptors were gathered from a human donor with Susac syndrome.

The DNA of the CDR3 is TGTGCCTGGAGTGCCCTCGGCATGAGCACTGAAGCTTTCTTT. It translates to CAWSALGMSTEAFF. The rearrangement joins TRBV30 to TRBJ1-1; no clear D gene. Germline-derived CDR1 and CDR2 are GTSNPN and SVGIG (reference sequence). The CDR3 length is 14 residues. Trimming took 1 base from V and 4 from J, leaving 13 bases between them.

The chain carries TRBV3-1 and TRBJ2-1, with D uncertain. This CDR3 has 18 amino acids. Germline V gene data show CDR1 as LGHDT and CDR2 as YNNKEL (reference sequence). Deletions cut 5 bases from V and 3 bases from J, with 23 bases between. Here the CDR3 reads CASSFRFAGEKGYNEQFF. CDR3 coding DNA: TGTGCCAGCAGCTTTCGGTTTGCTGGTGAGAAGGGCTACAATGAGCAGTTCTTC.

This clonotype has a single count. The chain employs TRBV5-6 and TRBJ1-2; D unclear. The CDR3 sequence is 14 residues long. CDR1 is SGHDT and CDR2 is YYEEEE in the germline V gene. V lost 4 bases, J lost 4 bases, and 14 bases lay in between. The CDR3 bases are TGTGCCAGCAGCCCCGGGTCGCCCTTCTATGGCTACACCTTC. Translating gives CASSPGSPFYGYTF.